Listed below are T cell receptor beta chains from one sample, sequenced in a study of cytomegalovirus exposure and HLA in healthy donors. Only in-frame clones appear in the TCRdb table, and some are missing; sequencing was by immunoSEQ multiplex PCR. The table has 100,000 to 150,000 clones, 65% to 75% seen once. Sample: PBMCs. Receptor source: a woman aged 45-59 years in good health and CMV-seropositive. The CDR3 runs from the conserved cysteine through the conserved F or W. D genes are given only for firm matches. Size is stated for part of the rows, as once, few or many counts, or as a class when the clone is expanded.

d_call clone_size j_call v_call cdr3_nt cdr3_aa
NA NA TRBJ2-2 TRBV7-8 TGTGCCAGCAGCCCCCTGGAGACAGCCGGGGAGCTGTTTTTT CASSPLETAGELFF
NA NA TRBJ2-7 TRBV5-6 TGTGCCAGCAGCTTGGGCAGACTCTACGAGCAGTACTTC CASSLGRLYEQYF
TRBD1 NA TRBJ2-1 TRBV27 TGTGCCAGCAGTTTGCCTACCGGGACAGGGGTGAGTGGTGAGCAGTTCTTC CASSLPTGTGVSGEQFF
NA NA TRBJ2-5 TRBV5-1 TGCGCCAGCAGCTCACCCTCAAGTATCGGGGGGCCAAGGATAGAGACCCAGTACTTC CASSSPSSIGGPRIETQYF
NA NA TRBJ1-5 TRBV7-9 TGTTCCAGCAGCTCGGACATCCAGCCCCAGCATTTT CSSSSDIQPQHF
TRBD1 NA TRBJ1-1 TRBV12-5 TGTGCTAGTGGTTTAGGACAGGGAGTCACTGAAGCTTTCTTT CASGLGQGVTEAFF
TRBD2 NA TRBJ2-7 TRBV19 TGTGCCAGTAGTACTAGCGGGGGATACGAGCAGTACTTC CASSTSGGYEQYF
TRBD1 NA TRBJ1-6 TRBV2 TGTGCCAGCAGGGGGGACAGGCGGCAACCCCTCCACTTT CASRGDRRQPLHF
NA few TRBJ2-3 TRBV11-2 TGTGCCAGCAGCTTAGCCCGCGGGGCAGATACGCAGTATTTT CASSLARGADTQYF
NA NA TRBJ1-6 TRBV21-1 TGTGCCAGCAGCAAAGGACAGGGGGATTCACCCCTCCACTTT CASSKGQGDSPLHF
NA NA TRBJ2-7 TRBV2 TGTGCCAGCAGTGACCACGGCCCGGGACTGGTCTACGAGCAGTACTTC CASSDHGPGLVYEQYF
TRBD2 NA TRBJ2-2 TRBV6-5 TGTGCCAGCAGGGGGACTAGCGGGCACGGGGAGCTGTTTTTT CASRGTSGHGELFF
NA NA TRBJ1-5 TRBV9 TGTGCCAGCAGCGAGACCGGACAGAGAGATCAGCCCCAGCATTTT CASSETGQRDQPQHF